This T cell receptor (beta chain) was captured in a study of neoadjuvant anti-PD-1 for oral cavity cancer (dated by TCRdb to the early 2020s). The study in broad terms: Patients mostly received three to four biweekly doses of nivolumab at 3 mg/kg before curative-intent surgical resection. Patients without progression received a fourth nivolumab dose around day 43 and underwent definitive surgical resection on days 50-56. Under RECIST 1.1, a patient counted as a responder if showing complete response, partial response or stable disease, and as a non-responder if showing progression. The parent correlative cohort included about a dozen patients, with an approximately 30% response rate.

On this clone itself: Its cognate antigen has yet to be identified. The junction does not match germline at one end; this may be a read error.

Overall study results and their limits: Larger post-treatment sizes of preexisting intratumoral clones correlated with greater tumor shrinkage, suggesting expansion of preexisting clones contributed to response. Higher pretreatment blood Treg/Th17 ratios correlated with higher pretreatment blood TCRbeta clonality and lower post-treatment tumor TCRbeta clonality. The TCR analyses had only a few patients in each response group, and the authors called for validation in larger cohorts.

In light of the paper, this sample's time point label describes: after neoadjuvant nivolumab, at surgical resection. The patients had newly diagnosed stage II-IVA oral cavity squamous cell carcinoma and had not received any prior systemic or radiation treatment. The cohort was made up of patients with locally advanced, HPV-negative oral cavity squamous cell carcinoma. The samples were drawn from a longitudinal correlative study tied to a single-arm phase II trial testing neoadjuvant nivolumab in oral cavity squamous cell carcinoma. Genomic DNA-based TCRbeta sequencing was performed on subject-matched pre- and post-treatment PBMCs and tumors from three responders and three non-responders. For tumor tissue, genomic DNA extraction relied on the Maxwell RSC DNA from Tissue kit. Tumor libraries used mostly roughly 4.6 ug of input genomic DNA for survey sequencing, with two replicates per sample. The immunoSEQ hsTCRbeta kit was used to prepare TCRbeta libraries, following the manufacturer's instructions. An Illumina NovaSeq 6000 S4 flow cell was used to sequence the final libraries, which had first been combined to 3 nM. From the authors' description of their analysis: The immunoSEQ Analyzer was used for raw data preprocessing and quality control. The analysis was restricted to productive rearrangements, with each unique CDR3 amino acid sequence defining a clonotype. Using the R package tcR, the researchers computed the Gini-Simpson index as their estimate of repertoire clonality. Student's t test was used to compare Gini indices, and Pearson correlation was used to assess associations with tumor size change. TCRdb's version of the immuneACCESS table is confined to in-frame rearrangements and falls short of the full clone set. An unresolved V gene accounts for under half of the shortfall where checked; the remainder is of unknown origin. V, J and clone size derive from that table, while D and trimming were established from the DNA sequence. Across this sample there are fewer than 6,500 clones, with approximately 53% seen only once. 7.2% of the sample goes to the ten largest clones.

The sequenced sample was tumor tissue, obtained after nivolumab (anti-PD-1) treatment. The TCR sequence derives from a person between 40 and 79 years old with oral cavity squamous cell carcinoma.

For the CDR3, the sequence is CASSEGSQIRF. The bases are TGTGCCAGCAGTGAAGGATCCCAGATACGCTTC. Rearrangement joined TRBV25-1 to TRBJ1-2, with the D gene call left open. The germline V gene gives CDR1 as MGHDK and CDR2 as SYGVNS. Spanning cysteine to phenylalanine, the CDR3 consists of 11 amino acids. Only the CDR3 portion is preserved as DNA: 33 bases, with reading frame beginning at the first base.